This is a list of T cell receptor beta chains from one sample in a study of T cells in Graves' hyperthyroidism and ophthalmopathy. TCRdb fed the multiplex PCR reads into MiXCR, producing one record per CDR3 protein. Here the sample spans a few hundred thousand distinct CDR3 sequences, roughly 46% being singletons. Sequencing input: peripheral blood or thyroid tissue (not recorded which). The receptors were sampled from a woman younger than 30 with Graves' hyperthyroidism. CDR3s include the opening cysteine and the closing phenylalanine or tryptophan. A D gene is named only where the DNA matches it firmly. Clone size appears in some rows only: once, few, many, or a class for an expanded clone.

D gene: TRBD1; clone size: -; V gene: TRBV7-9; J gene: TRBJ1-6; CDR3 protein: CASSKETGGNSPLHF; CDR3 DNA: TGTGCCAGCAGCAAAGAGACAGGGGGAAATTCACCCCTCCACTTT
D gene: -; clone size: many; V gene: TRBV7-8; J gene: TRBJ1-2; CDR3 protein: CASSFETAPYGYTF; CDR3 DNA: TGTGCCAGCAGCTTTGAGACAGCACCCTATGGCTACACCTTC
D gene: -; clone size: few; V gene: TRBV7-2; J gene: TRBJ2-3; CDR3 protein: CASSPGLPQRRDTQYF; CDR3 DNA: TGTGCCAGCAGCCCGGGACTTCCACAACGACGGGATACGCAGTATTTT
D gene: TRBD1; clone size: -; V gene: TRBV5-8; J gene: TRBJ1-2; CDR3 protein: CASSFRASTGNF; CDR3 DNA: TGTGCCAGCAGCTTTAGGGCATCGACAGGGAATTTC
D gene: -; clone size: many; V gene: TRBV5-5; J gene: TRBJ2-5; CDR3 protein: CASSLGRLQETQYF; CDR3 DNA: TGTGCCAGCAGTTTGGGACGGCTTCAAGAGACCCAGTACTTC
D gene: -; clone size: -; V gene: TRBV19; J gene: TRBJ1-3; CDR3 protein: CASSLVAGNTIYF; CDR3 DNA: TGTGCCAGTAGTCTGGTGGCGGGAAACACCATATATTTT
D gene: -; clone size: -; V gene: TRBV7-9; J gene: TRBJ1-1; CDR3 protein: CASQMGATEAFF; CDR3 DNA: TGTGCCAGCCAGATGGGGGCCACTGAAGCTTTCTTT
D gene: TRBD1; clone size: many; V gene: TRBV5-1; J gene: TRBJ1-1; CDR3 protein: CASSRSRGLRTEAFF; CDR3 DNA: TGCGCCAGCAGCCGGAGTAGGGGGCTTAGGACTGAAGCTTTCTTT
D gene: -; clone size: many; V gene: TRBV4-3; J gene: TRBJ1-6; CDR3 protein: CASSQEGRASSYNSPLHF; CDR3 DNA: TGCGCCAGCAGCCAAGAGGGCAGGGCGAGCTCCTATAATTCACCCCTCCACTTT
D gene: TRBD1; clone size: many; V gene: TRBV20-1; J gene: TRBJ2-7; CDR3 protein: CSARDRGGGTGRIEQYF; CDR3 DNA: TGCAGTGCTAGAGATAGGGGGGGGGGGACAGGGAGGATCGAGCAGTACTTC
D gene: -; clone size: -; V gene: TRBV5-1; J gene: TRBJ2-5; CDR3 protein: CASSTPGGTYNETQYF; CDR3 DNA: TGCGCCAGCAGCACTCCCGGGGGCACCTACAATGAGACCCAGTACTTC
D gene: -; clone size: many; V gene: TRBV25-1; J gene: TRBJ1-6; CDR3 protein: CASSDIQGDNSPLHF; CDR3 DNA: TGTGCCAGCAGTGACATACAGGGTGACAATTCACCCCTCCACTTT
D gene: -; clone size: -; V gene: TRBV20-1; J gene: TRBJ2-3; CDR3 protein: CSVLGGRADTQYF; CDR3 DNA: TGCAGTGTACTTGGGGGACGGGCAGATACGCAGTATTTT
D gene: TRBD1; clone size: -; V gene: TRBV2; J gene: TRBJ1-2; CDR3 protein: CASSEDLDRAGYTF; CDR3 DNA: TGTGCCAGCAGTGAAGACCTGGACAGGGCTGGCTACACCTTC
D gene: -; clone size: medium-sized; V gene: TRBV10-3; J gene: TRBJ1-1; CDR3 protein: CAISELWNTEAFF; CDR3 DNA: TGTGCCATCAGTGAGTTATGGAACACTGAAGCTTTCTTT
D gene: -; clone size: many; V gene: TRBV7-9; J gene: TRBJ1-2; CDR3 protein: CASSTGRAWLAGYTF; CDR3 DNA: TGTGCCAGCAGCACCGGACGGGCCTGGTTGGCTGGCTACACCTTC
D gene: -; clone size: few; V gene: TRBV9; J gene: TRBJ2-3; CDR3 protein: CASSAWASAIDTQYF; CDR3 DNA: TGTGCCAGCAGCGCGTGGGCTAGCGCGATAGATACGCAGTATTTT
D gene: TRBD2; clone size: -; V gene: TRBV7-9; J gene: TRBJ2-7; CDR3 protein: CASSPVGSGNYEQYF; CDR3 DNA: TGTGCCAGCAGCCCAGTTGGTAGCGGGAACTACGAGCAGTACTTC
D gene: TRBD1; clone size: -; V gene: TRBV27; J gene: TRBJ1-2; CDR3 protein: CASTLEGTGASYGYTF; CDR3 DNA: TGTGCCAGCACTCTCGAGGGGACAGGGGCCTCCTATGGCTACACCTTC
D gene: -; clone size: -; V gene: TRBV10-3; J gene: TRBJ1-6; CDR3 protein: CAISDLDGGDSPLHF; CDR3 DNA: TGTGCCATCAGTGATCTCGACGGAGGGGACTCACCCCTCCACTTT
D gene: TRBD2; clone size: many; V gene: TRBV5-1; J gene: TRBJ2-7; CDR3 protein: CASSLGASGSSYEQYF; CDR3 DNA: TGCGCCAGCAGCTTGGGTGCTAGCGGGAGCTCCTACGAGCAGTACTTC